This paragraph reports one T cell receptor (beta chain). The germline V gene encodes CDR1 LGHDT and CDR2 YNNKEL (reference sequence). The CDR3 extends over 15 amino acids. The junction had 10 bases not matched to a gene; V was cut back by 5 bases and J by 3 bases. The sample comes from a study of blood T cell repertoires in COVID-19. About the study: Sources were T cells, B-cell-depleted T cells, or PBMCs; the material itself was cDNA or gDNA.

Original methodology: Amplification of reference gene primers was used by the study to estimate nucleated cell counts. Some clones are missing from TCRdb's copy, which holds only in-frame ones; the method was immunoSEQ multiplex PCR. D and trimming come from the DNA, and the V and J calls and clone size come from that table. The sample consists of some 110,000 clones, approximately 78% of them appearing once. The sample taken for sequencing was peripheral blood. The chain is built from TRBV3-1 (or the pseudogene TRBV3-2) and TRBJ2-7, with TRBD1 matching over 7 bases. The sequence derives from a man between 65 and 79 years old with acute or convalescent COVID-19. CDR3 DNA: TGTGCCAGCAGCTTCCGGGACAGAAGAAACTACGAGCAGTACTTC. This gives the protein CASSFRDRRNYEQYF.